The 29 T cell receptor beta chains below all came from one sample that was sequenced in a study of blood T cell repertoires in COVID-19. The data were produced by immunoSEQ multiplex PCR, yet TCRdb's version contains in-frame clones alone and is incomplete. The sample shows 110,000 or so clones, around 89% of them seen only once. What was sequenced was peripheral blood. These receptors all come from a human donor with acute or convalescent COVID-19. The donor label of this sample is uncertain.

This sequence joins TRBV5-1 and TRBJ1-2; D ambiguous. Germline V gene data show CDR1 as SGHRS and CDR2 as YFSETQ. The CDR3 is made up of 13 amino acids. V gave up 0 bases and J gave up 4 bases, with 7 bases separating them. CDR3 residues: CASSLGQSYGYTF. Written as DNA, the CDR3 is TGCGCCAGCAGCTTGGGGCAGTCCTATGGCTACACCTTC.

CDR3 region: CASSLVGGTSASYEQYF. In DNA form, the CDR3 reads TGTGCCAGCAGCTTAGTAGGCGGGACTAGCGCTTCCTACGAGCAGTACTTC. The chain joins TRBV7-2 to TRBJ2-7; 10 bases agree with TRBD2. The CDR3 length is 17 residues. The germline CDR1 and CDR2 sequences are SGHTA and FQGNSA. V was pared by 1 base and J by 1 base, with 7 bases of the junction left unmatched.

This sequence joins TRBV5-6 and TRBJ1-1, with 8 bases that match TRBD1. Looked up from germline, CDR1 is SGHDT and CDR2 is YYEEEE. This CDR3 spans 15 amino acids. Trimming at V came to 3 bases and at J to 1 base, leaving 5 bases not matched to a gene. The CDR3: CASSSSTGENTEAFF. In nucleotides, the CDR3 is TGTGCCAGCAGCTCTTCGACAGGGGAGAACACTGAAGCTTTCTTT.

The chain joins TRBV7-3 to TRBJ1-6; weak D call: TRBD1 (5 bases). There are 14 residues in the CDR3. V was pared by 5 bases and J by 15 bases, with 20 bases between. The germline CDR1 and CDR2 sequences are SGHTA and FQGTGA. DNA for the CDR3: TGTGCCAGCAGCACAGGAAGCCCCGGATCTGGCCTCCACTTT. It specifies CASSTGSPGSGLHF.

The gene calls are TRBV28 and TRBJ2-5; 7 bases are shared with TRBD1. Losses at the gene ends were 4 bases for V and 1 base for J; bases not matched to a gene: 3. The germline gives CDR1 MDHEN, CDR2 SYDVKM. The CDR3 contains 14 residues. For the CDR3, the DNA is TGTGCCAGCAGTTCGGGACAGCTCCAAGAGACCCAGTACTTC. Residues: CASSSGQLQETQYF. Full variable domain (remainder filled in from reference TRBV28 and TRBJ2-5): DVKVTQSSRYLVKRTGEKVFLECVQDMDHENMFWYRQDPGLGLRLIYFSYDVKMKEKGDIPEGYSVSREKKERFSLILESASTNQTSMYLCASSSGQLQETQYFGPGTRLLVL.

The chain uses TRBV2 and TRBJ1-5; TRBD1 matches at 7 bases. The germline V gene has CDR1 SNHLY and CDR2 FYNNEI. V was pared by 7 bases and J by 0 bases, with 15 bases of the junction left unmatched. This CDR3 is 18 amino acids long. CDR3 coding DNA: TGTGCCAGCACCAAAGCGCGACAGGGAGGCGATAGCAATCAGCCCCAGCATTTT. It codes for CASTKARQGGDSNQPQHF.

The rearrangement uses TRBV28 and TRBJ1-1; 11 nucleotides match TRBD1. Looked up from germline, CDR1 is MDHEN and CDR2 is SYDVKM. This CDR3 has 15 amino acids. The ends lost 5 bases at V and 4 bases at J; junction bases unmatched: 6. The CDR3 here is CASSPIGTGGTEAFF. The CDR3 DNA is TGTGCCAGCAGTCCTATCGGGACAGGGGGCACTGAAGCTTTCTTT. Drawing the rest from reference TRBV28 and TRBJ1-1, the complete variable domain is DVKVTQSSRYLVKRTGEKVFLECVQDMDHENMFWYRQDPGLGLRLIYFSYDVKMKEKGDIPEGYSVSREKKERFSLILESASTNQTSMYLCASSPIGTGGTEAFFGQGTRLTVV.

Of note for this clone: The sample carries other DNA sequences with the same CDR3. The chain uses TRBV2 and TRBJ2-1, with D tentatively TRBD1 (6 bases). CDR1 and CDR2 from the germline V gene are SNHLY and FYNNEI. The CDR3 totals 13 residues. Trimming stripped 4 bases from V and 7 bases from J, with 11 bases between. The CDR3 is CASSVGGGNEQFF. The CDR3 nucleotides read TGTGCCAGCAGTGTTGGGGGCGGGAATGAGCAGTTCTTC.

The chain employs TRBV25-1 and TRBJ2-3; 7 positions agree with TRBD2. The length of the CDR3 is 13 residues. In germline, CDR1 is MGHDK, CDR2 SYGVNS. The V gene end was trimmed by 1 base and the J gene end by 6 bases; junction bases not matched to a gene: 1. The CDR3 here is CASSEWGGDTQYF. The CDR3 coding sequence is TGTGCCAGCAGTGAATGGGGAGGGGATACGCAGTATTTT.

The chain recombines TRBV28 with TRBJ1-2, with 8 bases that match TRBD1. Losses at the gene ends were 1 base for V and 3 bases for J; bases not matched to a gene: 13. This CDR3 comprises 18 residues. Germline CDR1 is MDHEN and CDR2 is SYDVKM. Here the CDR3 reads CASSLLGQGAMKDYGYTF. The CDR3 nucleotides read TGTGCCAGCAGTTTATTAGGCCAGGGGGCGATGAAGGACTATGGCTACACCTTC.

This chain joins TRBV19 and TRBJ2-3; 8 nucleotides line up with TRBD1. Germline CDR1 and CDR2: LNHDA and SQIVND (reference sequence). Trimming cost V 4 bases and J 5 bases; bases outside gene matches: 5. This CDR3 region has 14 residues. The CDR3 bases are TGTGCCAGTAGTAGAGACAGGGGTCAAGATACGCAGTATTTT. Protein product: CASSRDRGQDTQYF.

This chain uses TRBV7-7 with TRBJ2-1, with 9 bases aligning to TRBD1. With 3 bases clipped from V and 7 bases from J, the junction kept 1 base outside the gene matches. Germline assignment: CDR1 SSHAT and CDR2 FNYEAQ (reference sequence). The length of the CDR3 is 13 residues. This CDR3 reads CASSLGQGNEQFF. As DNA, the CDR3 is TGTGCCAGCAGCTTGGGACAGGGTAATGAGCAGTTCTTC.

This clone was seen a few times. The J gene is TRBJ1-1, the V gene TRBV6-6, with D unresolved. The CDR3 sequence is 13 residues long. The V and J ends lost 6 bases and 0 bases respectively, with 8 bases between them. CDR1 and CDR2 from the germline V gene are MNHNY and SVGAGI (reference sequence). The CDR3 DNA reads TGTGCCAGCAGCACCGGGATGAACACTGAAGCTTTCTTT. Translated, it gives CASSTGMNTEAFF.

The chain links TRBV4-2 to TRBJ2-2; D is unclear. V lost 3 bases and J lost 1, with 6 bases in between. This CDR3 contains 14 residues. CDR1 and CDR2 (germline): LGHNA, YNFKEQ. Here the CDR3 DNA reads TGTGCCAGCAGCCACGGAGAGAACACCGGGGAGCTGTTTTTT. It translates to CASSHGENTGELFF.

The chain uses TRBV4-1 and TRBJ1-5; 12 bases agree with TRBD1. Trimming removed 4 bases from V and 6 bases from J; junction bases left unmatched: 7. The CDR3 loop spans 16 amino acids. CDR1 is MGHRA, CDR2 YSYEKL, per germline. The CDR3 region is CASSPTGQGATQPQHF. The DNA of the CDR3 is TGCGCCAGCAGCCCCACGGGACAGGGGGCGACTCAGCCCCAGCATTTT.

The V call is TRBV18, the J call TRBJ1-5; D may be TRBD1 (6 bases). V was shortened by 3 bases and J by 7 bases, with 13 bases between the two germline ends. The V gene's germline CDR1 is KGHSH and CDR2 LQKENI. The CDR3 consists of 14 residues. CDR3 DNA: TGTGCCAGCTCACCCCTTGGGGGGGCGCAGCCCCAGCATTTT. This gives the protein CASSPLGGAQPQHF.

This chain uses TRBV28 with TRBJ2-3, with 14 nucleotides matching TRBD2. V lost 6 bases, J lost 2 bases, and 7 bases stayed unmatched. The CDR3 is 17 amino acids. Germline CDR1 MDHEN, CDR2 SYDVKM. CDR3 bases: TGTGCCAGCAGCCCCTCGGGACTAGCGGGAGCCACAGATACGCAGTATTTT. Translation gives CASSPSGLAGATDTQYF.

J is TRBJ2-1 and V is TRBV19; 13 bases line up with TRBD2. The V segment lost 4 bases and the J segment 6 bases; nucleotides outside the gene matches: 3. The germline V gene encodes CDR1 LNHDA and CDR2 SQIVND (reference sequence). This CDR3 has 15 amino acids. CDR3 DNA: TGTGCCAGTAGTAGGGGGACTAGCGGGATCAATGAGCAGTTCTTC. Translating it yields CASSRGTSGINEQFF.

J is TRBJ2-1 and V is TRBV9, with TRBD2 identical over 11 bases. There are 21 residues in the CDR3. Germline values: CDR1 SGDLS, CDR2 YYNGEE. Unmatched junction bases numbered 21, after V lost 0 bases and J lost 7 bases. CDR3 DNA sequence: TGTGCCAGCAGCGTAGAGTGGGGTAAGGGTTCGGGGGCTAGCGGGAGGAATGAGCAGTTCTTC. It codes for CASSVEWGKGSGASGRNEQFF.

The chain links TRBV10-1 to TRBJ1-6, with D unclear. Trimming took off 0 bases at V and 0 bases at J, with 21 bases between the two ends. The CDR3 has 21 residues. Germline lookup yields CDR1 WNHNN and CDR2 SYGVQD (reference sequence). This CDR3 is CASSESSLTLNLSSYNSPLHF. The CDR3 DNA sequence: TGCGCCAGCAGTGAGTCGAGTTTGACACTCAACCTTAGCTCCTATAATTCACCCCTCCACTTT.

The rearrangement joins TRBV28 to TRBJ2-7; weak D call: TRBD1 (6 bases). V was pared by 6 bases and J by 4 bases, with 16 bases between. The CDR3 covers 14 residues. The germline V gene has CDR1 MDHEN and CDR2 SYDVKM. CDR3 coding DNA: TGTGCCAGCAGGGAAGGGCAGGGGTTTTACGAGCAGTACTTC. This encodes CASREGQGFYEQYF.

The V gene is TRBV9, the J gene TRBJ1-1; 7 nucleotides agree with TRBD1. Trimming at V came to 2 bases and at J to 8 bases, leaving 6 bases not matched to a gene. The CDR3 has 13 amino acids. The germline V gene encodes CDR1 SGDLS and CDR2 YYNGEE. The CDR3 protein is CASSVRDSSEAFF. The CDR3 DNA reads TGTGCCAGCAGCGTCCGGGACAGCTCGGAAGCTTTCTTT. The whole variable domain, remainder taken from reference TRBV9 and TRBJ1-1, is DSGVTQTPKHLITATGQRVTLRCSPRSGDLSVYWYQQSLDQGLQFLIQYYNGEERAKGNILERFSAQQFPDLHSELNLSSLELGDSALYFCASSVRDSSEAFFGQGTRLTVV.

This rearrangement joins TRBV19 to TRBJ2-2; possibly TRBD2 for D (5 bases). The CDR3 has 15 residues. The germline V gene encodes CDR1 LNHDA and CDR2 SQIVND (reference sequence). The ends were cut back, 4 bases at V and 8 bases at J, with 17 bases in the middle. The CDR3, as DNA: TGTGCCAGTAGTACTCCGGACTTCTCGCTGGGGGAGCTGTTTTTT. Its translation is CASSTPDFSLGELFF.

This clone occurred a few times. This rearrangement joins TRBV12-3 or TRBV12-4 to TRBJ1-1, with TRBD1 identical over 10 bases. The CDR3 covers 13 residues. The junction had 6 bases not matched to a gene; V was cut back by 8 bases and J by 6 bases. The DNA for the CDR3 is TGTGCCAGCGGAACCGGGACAGGGGCTGAAGCTTTCTTT. Translated, it gives CASGTGTGAEAFF.

The rearrangement links TRBV6-2 or TRBV6-3 to TRBJ1-6, with no clear D. Germline-derived CDR1 and CDR2 are MNHEY and SVGEGT. Trimming removed 4 bases at V and 10 bases at J, with 14 bases between. The CDR3 covers 14 residues. The CDR3 bases are TGTGCCAGCAGTTTCAGCTACAGAGAGTCACCCCTCCACTTT. It translates to CASSFSYRESPLHF.

V is TRBV9 and J is TRBJ1-3, with unresolved D. This CDR3 has 14 residues. V lost 4 bases, J lost 0 bases, and 8 bases lay in between. Germline V gene lookup returns CDR1 SGDLS and CDR2 YYNGEE. The chain's CDR3 is CASSQGGSGNTIYF. The CDR3, as DNA: TGTGCCAGCAGCCAAGGCGGCTCTGGAAACACCATATATTTT.

The chain uses TRBV7-2 and TRBJ1-5; no clear D gene. Trimming left V 2 bases short and J 9 bases short, with 17 bases between. The CDR3 runs 15 residues. Looked up from germline, CDR1 is SGHTA and CDR2 is FQGNSA. CDR3 residues: CASSLSSALPWPQHF. Here the CDR3 DNA reads TGTGCCAGCAGCTTAAGTTCTGCCCTACCATGGCCCCAGCATTTT.

The chain links TRBV2 to TRBJ1-3; D unresolved. V lost 7 bases and J 0 bases, leaving 7 bases between the germline ends. Germline V gene data show CDR1 as SNHLY and CDR2 as FYNNEI. The CDR3 totals 13 residues. The DNA for the CDR3 is TGTGCCAGCAACAGCCTCTCTGGAAACACCATATATTTT. Translation: CASNSLSGNTIYF.

The chain carries TRBV6-5 and TRBJ2-2; 8 bases line up with TRBD1. Germline assignment: CDR1 MNHEY and CDR2 SVGAGI. V shed 5 bases and J 4 bases; nucleotides not matched to a gene: 6. The CDR3 loop spans 15 amino acids. The CDR3 reads CASSTRQGSTGELFF. CDR3 nucleotide sequence: TGTGCCAGCAGTACCCGACAGGGGTCCACCGGGGAGCTGTTTTTT.